This TCR beta chain came from a study of Ad26.COV2.S vaccination and SARS-CoV-2 variants. Overall study: The study gave Ad26.COV2.S intramuscularly, once or twice 56 days apart.

Treatment: around 19 received Ad26.COV2.S at low or high dose, single or two shots; 5 received placebo; per-sample allocation not given. Samples were taken on day 63 after the first vaccine or placebo injection. Whole-study results and caveats: Similar non-spike TCR breadth was seen in vaccine and placebo recipients. CD8+ and CD4+ T cells specific for spike reportedly responded with substantial breadth after vaccination.

This clone has a handful of counts. The antigen is unknown. Sequenced by immunoSEQ multiplex PCR; TCRdb stores in-frame clones only, minus some. The sample comprises hundreds of thousands of clones, roughly 90% of which are singletons, and approximately 5% rests with the top ten. The sample was peripheral blood, taken in a trial of Ad26.COV2.S vaccine versus placebo. The origin of this receptor is a person aged 18-65 years who received the Ad26.COV2.S COVID-19 vaccine or a placebo.

CDR3 loop: CASSLGTEQFF. Written as DNA, the CDR3 is TGTGCCAGCAGCTTAGGCACTGAGCAGTTCTTC. J is TRBJ2-1 and V is TRBV7-2; D not resolved. The length of the CDR3 is 11 residues. Germline V gene data show CDR1 as SGHTA and CDR2 as FQGNSA. Trimming pared 1 base from V and 9 bases from J, leaving 4 bases between.